Sequencing of this T cell receptor beta chain was carried out in a study of OX40 agonist ivuxolimab in advanced cancers. Background on the whole study: Ivuxolimab, which targeted the costimulatory receptor OX40 (CD134), was an agonistic, fully human IgG2 monoclonal antibody. Intravenous ivuxolimab was administered to patients every 2 weeks at six dose levels: 0.01, 0.1, 0.3, 1.5, 3 and 10 mg/kg. Of the 50 to 55 patients in dose escalation, 19 had hepatocellular carcinoma, some 15 had melanoma, 9 had renal cell carcinoma and 9 had head and neck cancer. A male proportion of 82.7% and a mean age of around 60 years, ranging from 23 to 79, were recorded for the dose-escalation cohort. Patients were allowed to have had prior anti-PD-1, anti-PD-L1 or anti-CTLA-4 therapy, and roughly 40% of the dose-escalation patients had been treated with checkpoint inhibitors. Partial responses occurred in three dose-escalation patients: two with cutaneous melanoma and one with hepatocellular carcinoma. The point of sequencing TCRbeta in the periphery was to test whether ivuxolimab changed TCR sequence diversity and drove clonal T-cell expansion. The monotherapy dose-escalation portion (N of about 47 patients) of the phase I ivuxolimab trial is reported in the paper. Study-wide findings and limitations: Which antigens the clonally expanded peripheral T cells were specific for was not determined. Low levels of normalized T-cell clonal expansion were also seen in some patients who did not respond. On average, CD8+ T cells showed more expanded clones than CD4+ T cells after ivuxolimab. At doses of 0.1 to 3.0 mg/kg, clonal expansion of both CD4+ and CD8+ T cells in blood was seen between baseline and week 6. In partial responders in the 0.1-3.0 mg/kg groups, normalized peripheral clonal expansion was found to be among the lowest, especially among CD8+ T cells.

Patients with a history of autoimmune disease or receiving systemic immunosuppression were excluded from the trial. Peripheral blood for TCR sequencing was collected from all dose cohorts at baseline, on cycle 4 day 1, and on cycle 7 day 1. The samples were taken from a phase I, first-in-human, multicenter, open-label dose-escalation trial of ivuxolimab. Adults with locally advanced or metastatic head and neck squamous cell, hepatocellular, melanoma or renal cell carcinoma were enrolled in the trial. Before TCR sequencing, CD4+ T cells and CD8+ T cells were sorted from peripheral blood as separate populations. Only a few counts were recorded for this clone. The specificity of this receptor is unknown. Qualities for individual bases were not recorded, and no much larger clone is one base off. For sequencing of the TCRbeta CDR3 region, genomic DNA was extracted from the sorted cells. The immunoSEQ Assay was used for sequencing of TCRbeta CDR3 regions. TCRdb holds this immuneACCESS table with in-frame rearrangements only. Some clones are missing; in checked studies, unresolved V genes explain under half, and the rest has no known cause. This sample gives fewer than 95,000 clones in total; more than 90% of them show up just once. Approximately 3.6% of the sample rests with the top ten.

The TCR originated in an adult with an advanced solid tumor such as melanoma, head and neck, liver or kidney cancer. The source material was CD4+ or CD8+ T cells sorted from blood, sampled in a trial of the OX40 agonist ivuxolimab.

The DNA sequence follows: TGTGCCAGCAGTTACCCAAGGACAGGGGCTGGCTACACCTTC. Its translation is CASSYPRTGAGYTF. This chain joins TRBV6-5 to TRBJ1-2; the junction holds 9 bases that match TRBD1. From cysteine to phenylalanine, the CDR3 is 14 amino acids long. The read is trimmed to its CDR3 DNA, 42 bases read in frame from base 1. From a lookup of the germline V gene, CDR1 and CDR2 are MNHEY and SVGAGI. V is pruned by 2 bases and J by 7 bases, leaving 5 bases of the junction without a gene match.